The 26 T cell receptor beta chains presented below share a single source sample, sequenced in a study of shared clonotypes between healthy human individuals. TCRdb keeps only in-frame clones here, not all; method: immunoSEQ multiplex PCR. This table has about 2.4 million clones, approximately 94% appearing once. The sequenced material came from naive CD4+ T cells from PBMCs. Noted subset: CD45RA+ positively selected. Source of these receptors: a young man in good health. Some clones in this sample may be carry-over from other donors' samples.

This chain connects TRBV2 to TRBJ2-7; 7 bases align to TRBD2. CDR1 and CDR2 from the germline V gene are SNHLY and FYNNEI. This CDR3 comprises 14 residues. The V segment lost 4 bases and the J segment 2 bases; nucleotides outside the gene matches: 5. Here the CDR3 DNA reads TGTGCCAGCAGTGGTGGAGGGAGGGCCTACGAGCAGTACTTC. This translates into CASSGGGRAYEQYF.

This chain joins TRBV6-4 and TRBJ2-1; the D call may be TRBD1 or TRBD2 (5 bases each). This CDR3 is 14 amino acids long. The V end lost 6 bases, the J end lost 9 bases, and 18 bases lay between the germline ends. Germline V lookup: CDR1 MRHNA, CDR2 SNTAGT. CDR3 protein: CASSLTWGMGEQFF. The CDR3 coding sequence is TGTGCCAGCAGCCTGACATGGGGGATGGGTGAGCAGTTCTTC.

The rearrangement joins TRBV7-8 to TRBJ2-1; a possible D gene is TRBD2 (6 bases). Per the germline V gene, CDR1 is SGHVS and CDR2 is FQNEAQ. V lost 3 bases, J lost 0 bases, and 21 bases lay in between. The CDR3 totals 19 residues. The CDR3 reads CASSFWASVALSSYNEQFF. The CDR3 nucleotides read TGTGCCAGCAGCTTTTGGGCTAGCGTCGCCCTAAGCTCCTACAATGAGCAGTTCTTC.

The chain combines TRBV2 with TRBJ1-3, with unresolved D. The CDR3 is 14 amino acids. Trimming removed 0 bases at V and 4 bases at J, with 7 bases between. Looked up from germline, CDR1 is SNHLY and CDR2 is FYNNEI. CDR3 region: CASSEARRGNTIYF. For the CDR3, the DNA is TGTGCCAGCAGTGAAGCGCGGAGAGGAAACACCATATATTTT. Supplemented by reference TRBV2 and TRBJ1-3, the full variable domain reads EPEVTQTPSHQVTQMGQEVILRCVPISNHLYFYWYRQILGQKVEFLVSFYNNEISEKSEIFDDQFSVERPDGSNFTLKIRSTKLEDSAMYFCASSEARRGNTIYFGEGSWLTVV.

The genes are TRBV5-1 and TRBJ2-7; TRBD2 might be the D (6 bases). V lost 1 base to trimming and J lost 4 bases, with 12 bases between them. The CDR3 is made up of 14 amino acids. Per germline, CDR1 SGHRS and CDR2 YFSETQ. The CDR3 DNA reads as TGCGCCAGCAGCTTGACTAGCCTAAAGTACGAGCAGTACTTC. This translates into CASSLTSLKYEQYF.

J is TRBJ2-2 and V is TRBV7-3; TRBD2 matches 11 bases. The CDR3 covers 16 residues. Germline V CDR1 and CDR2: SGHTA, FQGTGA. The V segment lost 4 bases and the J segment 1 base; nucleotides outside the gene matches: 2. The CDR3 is CASSSGTSGNTGELFF. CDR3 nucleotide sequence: TGTGCCAGCAGCTCCGGGACTAGCGGGAACACCGGGGAGCTGTTTTTT.

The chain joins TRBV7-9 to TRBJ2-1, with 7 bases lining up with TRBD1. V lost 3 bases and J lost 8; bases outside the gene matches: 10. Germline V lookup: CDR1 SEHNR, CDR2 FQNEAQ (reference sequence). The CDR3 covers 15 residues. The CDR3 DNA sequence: TGTGCCAGCAGCTTGGGACAGATTTCGGGCGATGAGCAGTTCTTC. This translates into CASSLGQISGDEQFF.

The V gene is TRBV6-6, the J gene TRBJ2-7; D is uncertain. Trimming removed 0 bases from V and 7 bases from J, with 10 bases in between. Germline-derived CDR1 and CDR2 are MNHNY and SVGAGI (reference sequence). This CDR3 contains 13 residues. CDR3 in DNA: TGTGCCAGCAGTTACTCGAAGGTGCAGGAGCAGTACTTC. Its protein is CASSYSKVQEQYF.

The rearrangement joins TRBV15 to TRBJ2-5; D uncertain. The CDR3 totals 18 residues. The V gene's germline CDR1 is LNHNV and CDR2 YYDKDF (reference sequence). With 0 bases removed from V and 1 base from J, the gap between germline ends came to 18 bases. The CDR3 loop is CATSRDPIEPATQETQYF. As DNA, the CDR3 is TGTGCCACCAGCAGAGATCCCATCGAGCCAGCGACCCAAGAGACCCAGTACTTC.

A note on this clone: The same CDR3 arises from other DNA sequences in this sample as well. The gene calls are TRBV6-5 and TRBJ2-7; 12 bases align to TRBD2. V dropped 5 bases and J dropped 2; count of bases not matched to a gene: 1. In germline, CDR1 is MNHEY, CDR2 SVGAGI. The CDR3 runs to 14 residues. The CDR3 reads CASSRLAGAYEQYF. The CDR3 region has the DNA TGTGCCAGCAGTCGACTAGCGGGAGCCTACGAGCAGTACTTC.

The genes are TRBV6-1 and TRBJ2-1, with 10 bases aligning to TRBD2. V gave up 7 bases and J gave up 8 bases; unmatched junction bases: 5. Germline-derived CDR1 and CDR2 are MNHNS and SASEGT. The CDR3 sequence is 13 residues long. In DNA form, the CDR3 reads TGTGCCAGCAAGGCTAGCGGGGGCGATGAGCAGTTCTTC. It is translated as CASKASGGDEQFF.

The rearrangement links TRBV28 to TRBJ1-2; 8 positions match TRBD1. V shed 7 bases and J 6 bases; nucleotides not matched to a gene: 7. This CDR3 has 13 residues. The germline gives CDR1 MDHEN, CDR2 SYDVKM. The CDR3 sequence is CASKAGGIDGYTF. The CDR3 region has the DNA TGTGCCAGCAAGGCAGGGGGCATCGATGGCTACACCTTC.

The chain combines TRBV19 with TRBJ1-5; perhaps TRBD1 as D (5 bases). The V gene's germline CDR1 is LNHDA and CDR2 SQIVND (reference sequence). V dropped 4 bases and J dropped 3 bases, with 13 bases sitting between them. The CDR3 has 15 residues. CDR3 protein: CASSKGRAYNQPQHF. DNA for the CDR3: TGTGCCAGTAGTAAAGGCAGGGCCTACAATCAGCCCCAGCATTTT.

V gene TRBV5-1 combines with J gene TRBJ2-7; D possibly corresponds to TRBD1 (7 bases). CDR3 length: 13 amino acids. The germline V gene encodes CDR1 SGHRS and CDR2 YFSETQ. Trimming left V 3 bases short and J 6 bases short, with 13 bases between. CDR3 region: CASSSSGGREQYF. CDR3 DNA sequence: TGCGCCAGCAGCTCTTCAGGGGGGCGCGAGCAGTACTTC.

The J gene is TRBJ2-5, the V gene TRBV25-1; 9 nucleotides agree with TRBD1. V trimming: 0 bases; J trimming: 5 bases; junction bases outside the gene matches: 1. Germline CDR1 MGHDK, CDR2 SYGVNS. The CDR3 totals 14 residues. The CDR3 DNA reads TGTGCCAGCAGTGAATATGGGACAGGGGAGACCCAGTACTTC. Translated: CASSEYGTGETQYF.

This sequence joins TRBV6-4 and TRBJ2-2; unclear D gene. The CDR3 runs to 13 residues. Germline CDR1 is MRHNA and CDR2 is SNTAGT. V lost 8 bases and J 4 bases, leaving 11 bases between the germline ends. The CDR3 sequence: CASGQWGTGELFF. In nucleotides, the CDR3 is TGTGCCAGCGGGCAGTGGGGCACCGGGGAGCTGTTTTTT.

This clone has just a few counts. The CDR3, as DNA: TGTGCCAGCAGCTTAGCGGCCTCAGTCCGCTACACCTTC. It yields the protein CASSLAASVRYTF. The rearrangement joins TRBV7-9 to TRBJ1-2; the D is unclear. The CDR3 covers 13 residues. Germline V gene lookup returns CDR1 SEHNR and CDR2 FQNEAQ (reference sequence). V dropped 0 bases and J dropped 9 bases, with 11 bases sitting between them.

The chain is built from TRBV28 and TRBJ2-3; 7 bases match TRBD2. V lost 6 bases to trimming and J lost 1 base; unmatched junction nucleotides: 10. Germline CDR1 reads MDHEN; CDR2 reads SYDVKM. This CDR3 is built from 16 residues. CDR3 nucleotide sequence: TGTGCCAGCAGCACCTCTAGCGGTCTAGGCACAGATACGCAGTATTTT. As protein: CASSTSSGLGTDTQYF.

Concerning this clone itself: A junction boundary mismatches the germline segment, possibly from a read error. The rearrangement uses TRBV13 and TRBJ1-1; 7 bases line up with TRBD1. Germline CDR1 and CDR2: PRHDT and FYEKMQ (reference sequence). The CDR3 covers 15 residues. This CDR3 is CASSVGEGALTEAFF. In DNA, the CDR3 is TGTGCCAGCAGCGTAGGGGAGGGGGCCCTCACTGAAGCTTTCTTT. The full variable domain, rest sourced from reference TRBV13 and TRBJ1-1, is AAGVIQSPRHLIKEKRETATLKCYPIPRHDTVYWYQQGPGQDPQFLISFYEKMQSDKGSIPDRFSAQQFSDYHSELNMSSLELGDSALYFCASSVGEGALTEAFFGQGTRLTVV.

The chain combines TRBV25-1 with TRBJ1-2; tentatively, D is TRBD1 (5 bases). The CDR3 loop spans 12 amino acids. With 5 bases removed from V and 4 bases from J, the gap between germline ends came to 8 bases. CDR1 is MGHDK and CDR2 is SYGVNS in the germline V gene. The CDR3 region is CASSQGRYGYTF. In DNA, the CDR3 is TGTGCCAGCAGTCAGGGCCGCTATGGCTACACCTTC.

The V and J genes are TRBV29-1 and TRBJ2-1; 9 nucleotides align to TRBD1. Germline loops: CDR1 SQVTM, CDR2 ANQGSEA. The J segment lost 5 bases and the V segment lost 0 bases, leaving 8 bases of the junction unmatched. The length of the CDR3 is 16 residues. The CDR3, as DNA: TGCAGCGTTGAAGAGAGAGGGACAGGGAGGCACAATGAGCAGTTCTTC. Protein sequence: CSVEERGTGRHNEQFF.

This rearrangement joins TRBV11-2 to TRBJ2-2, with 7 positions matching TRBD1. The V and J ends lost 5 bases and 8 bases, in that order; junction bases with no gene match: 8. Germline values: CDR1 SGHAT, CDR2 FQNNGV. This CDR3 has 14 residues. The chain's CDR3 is CASSPNRGLGELFF. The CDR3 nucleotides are TGTGCCAGCAGCCCCAACAGGGGCCTGGGGGAGCTGTTTTTT.

This CDR3 reads CASGRGQGSETQYF. The CDR3 DNA reads as TGCGCCAGCGGGCGGGGACAGGGGTCCGAGACCCAGTACTTC. This chain uses TRBV5-1 with TRBJ2-5, with 10 bases that match TRBD1. The CDR3 has 14 amino acids. Germline V gene lookup returns CDR1 SGHRS and CDR2 YFSETQ. With V trimmed by 7 bases and J by 5 bases, 8 bases remained unmatched.

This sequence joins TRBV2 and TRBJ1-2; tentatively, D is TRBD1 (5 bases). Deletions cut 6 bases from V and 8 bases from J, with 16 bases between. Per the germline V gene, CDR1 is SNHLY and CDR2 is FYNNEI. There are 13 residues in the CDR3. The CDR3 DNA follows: TGTGCCAGCAGGGCAGGGACGGACCAAGGCTACACCTTC. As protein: CASRAGTDQGYTF.

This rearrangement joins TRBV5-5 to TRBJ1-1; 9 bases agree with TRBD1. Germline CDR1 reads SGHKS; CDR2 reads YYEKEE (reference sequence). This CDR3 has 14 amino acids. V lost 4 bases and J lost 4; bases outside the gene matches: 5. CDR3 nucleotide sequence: TGTGCCAGCAGCATGGGACAGGGTGCCACTGAAGCTTTCTTT. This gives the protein CASSMGQGATEAFF.

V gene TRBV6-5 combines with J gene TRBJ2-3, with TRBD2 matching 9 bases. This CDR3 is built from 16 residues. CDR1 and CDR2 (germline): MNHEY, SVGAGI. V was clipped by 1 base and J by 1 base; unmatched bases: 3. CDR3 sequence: CASSYFSGSGTDTQYF. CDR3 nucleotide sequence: TGTGCCAGCAGTTACTTTAGCGGGAGTGGCACAGATACGCAGTATTTT.